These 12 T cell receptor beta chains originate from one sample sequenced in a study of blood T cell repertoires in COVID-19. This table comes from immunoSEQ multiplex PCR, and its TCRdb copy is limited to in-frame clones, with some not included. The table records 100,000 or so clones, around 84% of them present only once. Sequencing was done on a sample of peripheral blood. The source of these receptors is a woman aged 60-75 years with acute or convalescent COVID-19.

The CDR3 nucleotides are TGTGCCAGCAGTTCATCGTCGACTAGCGGGGGAACAGATACGCAGTATTTT. Its protein product is CASSSSSTSGGTDTQYF. V gene TRBV6-2 or TRBV6-3 combines with J gene TRBJ2-3; 12 bases align to TRBD2. Trimming cost V 4 bases and J 3 bases; bases outside gene matches: 8. Germline CDR1 MNHEY, CDR2 SVGEGT. The CDR3 covers 17 residues.

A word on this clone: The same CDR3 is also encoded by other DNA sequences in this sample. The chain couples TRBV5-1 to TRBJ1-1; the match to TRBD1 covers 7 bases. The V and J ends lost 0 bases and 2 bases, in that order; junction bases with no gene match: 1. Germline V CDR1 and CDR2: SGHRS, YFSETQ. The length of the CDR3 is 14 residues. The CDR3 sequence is CASSLEGANTEAFF. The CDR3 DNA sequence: TGCGCCAGCAGCTTGGAGGGGGCTAACACTGAAGCTTTCTTT.

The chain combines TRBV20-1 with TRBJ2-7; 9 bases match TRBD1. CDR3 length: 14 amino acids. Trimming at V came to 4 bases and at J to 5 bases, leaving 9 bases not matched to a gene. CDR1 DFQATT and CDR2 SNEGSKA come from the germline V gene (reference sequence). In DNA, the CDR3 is TGCAGTGCTACTGATAATACAGGGGGCGACGAGCAGTACTTC. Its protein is CSATDNTGGDEQYF.

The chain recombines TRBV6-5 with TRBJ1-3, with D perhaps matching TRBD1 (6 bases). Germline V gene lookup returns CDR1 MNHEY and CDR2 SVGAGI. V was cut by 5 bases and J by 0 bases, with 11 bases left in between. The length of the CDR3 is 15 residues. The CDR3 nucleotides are TGTGCCAGCAGTACCTACAGGGACTCTGGAAACACCATATATTTT. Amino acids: CASSTYRDSGNTIYF.

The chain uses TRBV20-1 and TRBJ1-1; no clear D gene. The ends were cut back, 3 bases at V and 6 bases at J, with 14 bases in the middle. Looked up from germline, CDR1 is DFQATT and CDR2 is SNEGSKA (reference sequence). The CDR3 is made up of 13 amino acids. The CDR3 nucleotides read TGCAGTGCTAGTCCGGGGTCGTTGGCTGAAGCTTTCTTT. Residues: CSASPGSLAEAFF.

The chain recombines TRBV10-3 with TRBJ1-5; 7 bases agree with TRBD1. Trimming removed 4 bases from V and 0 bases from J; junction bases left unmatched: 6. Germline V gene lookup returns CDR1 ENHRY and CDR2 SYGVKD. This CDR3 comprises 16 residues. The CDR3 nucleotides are TGTGCCATCAGTGGGGACAGAAGTTATAGCAATCAGCCCCAGCATTTT. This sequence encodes CAISGDRSYSNQPQHF.

In DNA form, the CDR3 reads TGTGCCAGTAGTTCACAGGGGGCGAACACTGAAGCTTTCTTT. This codes for CASSSQGANTEAFF. The chain recombines TRBV19 with TRBJ1-1, with 9 bases matching TRBD1. The CDR3 extends over 14 amino acids. With 5 bases clipped from V and 1 base from J, the junction kept 2 bases outside the gene matches. The germline V gene has CDR1 LNHDA and CDR2 SQIVND (reference sequence).

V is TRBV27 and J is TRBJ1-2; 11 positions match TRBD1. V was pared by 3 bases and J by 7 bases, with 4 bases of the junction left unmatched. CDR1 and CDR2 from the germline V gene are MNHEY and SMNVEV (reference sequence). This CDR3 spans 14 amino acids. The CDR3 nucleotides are TGTGCCAGCAGTTTCGGGACAGGGGGTCTTGGCTACACCTTC. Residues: CASSFGTGGLGYTF.

CDR3 sequence reads: CASSYSDKPHYGYTF. The CDR3 DNA reads TGTGCCAGCAGTTACTCCGACAAACCACACTATGGCTACACCTTC. The chain links TRBV6-6 to TRBJ1-2; D remains unclear. This CDR3 spans 15 amino acids. The germline V and J ends were trimmed by 0 bases and 3 bases, with 11 bases remaining between them. The germline V gene encodes CDR1 MNHNY and CDR2 SVGAGI (reference sequence).

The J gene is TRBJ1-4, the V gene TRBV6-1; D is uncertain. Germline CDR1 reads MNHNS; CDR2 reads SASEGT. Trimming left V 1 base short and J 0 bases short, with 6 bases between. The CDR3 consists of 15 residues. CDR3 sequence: CASSEGAPTNEKLFF. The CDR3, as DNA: TGTGCCAGCAGTGAAGGGGCCCCAACTAATGAAAAACTGTTTTTT.

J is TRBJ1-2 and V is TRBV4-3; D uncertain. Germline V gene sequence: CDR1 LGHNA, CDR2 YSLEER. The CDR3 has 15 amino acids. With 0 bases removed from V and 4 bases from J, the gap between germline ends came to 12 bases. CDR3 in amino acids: CASSQDRRRGYGYTF. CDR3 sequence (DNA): TGCGCCAGCAGCCAAGATAGGAGGCGCGGCTATGGCTACACCTTC.

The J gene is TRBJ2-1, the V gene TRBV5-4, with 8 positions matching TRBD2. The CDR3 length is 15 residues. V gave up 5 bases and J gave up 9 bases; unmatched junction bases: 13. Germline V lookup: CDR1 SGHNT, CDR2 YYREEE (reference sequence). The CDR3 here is CASSPGGRGGTEQFF. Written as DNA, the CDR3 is TGTGCCAGCAGTCCCGGTGGGCGCGGGGGGACTGAGCAGTTCTTC.